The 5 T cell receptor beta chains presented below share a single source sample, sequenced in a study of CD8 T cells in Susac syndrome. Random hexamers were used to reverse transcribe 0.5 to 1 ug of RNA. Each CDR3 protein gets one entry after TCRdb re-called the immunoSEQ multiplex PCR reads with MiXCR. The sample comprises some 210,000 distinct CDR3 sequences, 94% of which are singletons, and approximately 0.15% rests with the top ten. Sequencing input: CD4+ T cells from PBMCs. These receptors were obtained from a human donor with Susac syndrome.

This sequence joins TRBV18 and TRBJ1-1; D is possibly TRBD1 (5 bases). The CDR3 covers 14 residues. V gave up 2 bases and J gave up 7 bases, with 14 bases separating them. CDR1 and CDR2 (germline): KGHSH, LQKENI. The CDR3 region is CASSPRQNEFEAFF. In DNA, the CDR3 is TGTGCCAGCTCACCAAGACAGAACGAATTTGAAGCTTTCTTT.

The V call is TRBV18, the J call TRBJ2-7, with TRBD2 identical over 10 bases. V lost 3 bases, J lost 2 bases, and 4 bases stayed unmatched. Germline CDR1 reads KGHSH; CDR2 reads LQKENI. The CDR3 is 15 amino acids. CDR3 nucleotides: TGTGCCAGCTCACCTCAGAGCGGGGGGGCCTACGAGCAGTACTTC. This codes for CASSPQSGGAYEQYF.

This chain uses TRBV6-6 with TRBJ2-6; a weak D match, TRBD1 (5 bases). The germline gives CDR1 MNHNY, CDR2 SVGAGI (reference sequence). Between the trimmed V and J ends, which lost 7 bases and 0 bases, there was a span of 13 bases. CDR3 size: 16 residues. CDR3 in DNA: TGTGCCAGCATATTAGGACAACACTCTGGGGCCAACGTCCTGACTTTC. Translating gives CASILGQHSGANVLTF.

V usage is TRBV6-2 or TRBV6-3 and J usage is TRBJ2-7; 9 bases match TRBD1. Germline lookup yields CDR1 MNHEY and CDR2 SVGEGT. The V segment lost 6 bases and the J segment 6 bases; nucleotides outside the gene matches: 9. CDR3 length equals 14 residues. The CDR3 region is CASREPGQGGEQYF. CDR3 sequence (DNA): TGTGCCAGCAGAGAGCCGGGACAGGGAGGCGAGCAGTACTTC.

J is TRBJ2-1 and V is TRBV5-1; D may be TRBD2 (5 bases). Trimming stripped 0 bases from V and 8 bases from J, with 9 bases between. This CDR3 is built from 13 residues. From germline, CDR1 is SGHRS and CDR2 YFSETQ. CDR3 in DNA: TGCGCCAGCAGCTTGGGAGGGTCGGATGAGCAGTTCTTC. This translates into CASSLGGSDEQFF.